The 32 T cell receptor beta chains below come from one sample, sequenced in a study of blood T cell repertoires in COVID-19. The method was immunoSEQ multiplex PCR; TCRdb's version includes in-frame clones alone and lacks a portion of them. Here the sample spans 200,000 to 250,000 clones, about 85% being singletons. The specimen sequenced was peripheral blood. These receptors came from a woman in her forties or fifties with COVID-19, enrolled during active disease.

The chain recombines TRBV28 with TRBJ1-2, with D perhaps matching TRBD1 (5 bases). Germline assignment: CDR1 MDHEN and CDR2 SYDVKM. The CDR3 loop spans 14 amino acids. V lost 3 bases and J 8 bases, leaving 16 bases between the germline ends. CDR3 sequence: CASSLVAGGDGYTF. In nucleotides, the CDR3 is TGTGCCAGCAGTTTGGTGGCGGGGGGGGACGGCTACACCTTC.

The V call is TRBV2, the J call TRBJ1-3, with unresolved D. Deletions cut 7 bases from V and 0 bases from J, with 19 bases between. The CDR3 covers 17 residues. Germline values: CDR1 SNHLY, CDR2 FYNNEI. CDR3 residues: CASTRSWSAVSGNTIYF. In DNA form, the CDR3 reads TGTGCCAGCACCCGCTCGTGGTCGGCGGTCTCTGGAAACACCATATATTTT.

This clone was observed a few times. The genes are TRBV9 and TRBJ2-7; the match to TRBD2 covers 8 bases. The CDR3 spans 14 residues. From germline, CDR1 is SGDLS and CDR2 YYNGEE. V trimming: 4 bases; J trimming: 5 bases; junction bases outside the gene matches: 8. The CDR3 DNA is TGTGCCAGCAGCCCAGACGGGGGGGGCAACGAGCAGTACTTC. The encoded protein is CASSPDGGGNEQYF. The entire variable domain, with the rest obtained from reference TRBV9 and TRBJ2-7, is as follows: DSGVTQTPKHLITATGQRVTLRCSPRSGDLSVYWYQQSLDQGLQFLIQYYNGEERAKGNILERFSAQQFPDLHSELNLSSLELGDSALYFCASSPDGGGNEQYFGPGTRLTVT.

This sequence joins TRBV5-4 and TRBJ1-3; TRBD1 agrees at 11 bases. The ends lost 4 bases at V and 0 bases at J; junction bases unmatched: 6. Germline lookup yields CDR1 SGHNT and CDR2 YYREEE (reference sequence). The CDR3 runs 17 residues. As DNA, the CDR3 is TGTGCCAGCAGCCTAGGACAGGGGGCCCTCTCTGGAAACACCATATATTTT. This translates into CASSLGQGALSGNTIYF.

This rearrangement joins TRBV19 to TRBJ2-2, with TRBD2 identical over 7 bases. The V gene's germline CDR1 is LNHDA and CDR2 SQIVND (reference sequence). The CDR3 has 16 residues. J gave up 4 bases and V 5 bases, and 10 bases lay outside the gene matches. The DNA for the CDR3 is TGTGCCAGTAGTGTAAGCGGGGCCCCGGGCACCGGGGAGCTGTTTTTT. Amino acid sequence: CASSVSGAPGTGELFF.

The table lists this clone with a few counts. V usage is TRBV12-2 and J usage is TRBJ1-5; TRBD1 reflects the table's D call only, with no check against the DNA. TRBV12-2 is a pseudogene locus. This CDR3 has 17 amino acids. CDR3 DNA: TGTGCAAGTCGCTTATATCGACAGGGTTATAGCAATCAGCCCCAGCATTTT. Translating gives CASRLYRQGYSNQPQHF.

The chain couples TRBV7-9 to TRBJ1-5; D gene uncertain. CDR1 and CDR2 from the germline V gene are SEHNR and FQNEAQ (reference sequence). The CDR3 has 12 residues. V was shortened by 3 bases and J by 6 bases, with 6 bases between the two germline ends. The CDR3: CASSFESQPQHF. CDR3 sequence (DNA): TGTGCCAGCAGCTTCGAGAGTCAGCCCCAGCATTTT.

V and J are TRBV6-5 and TRBJ1-2; possible D gene TRBD1, 5 bases. The CDR3 has 13 residues. The V end lost 4 bases, the J end lost 8 bases, and 14 bases lay between the germline ends. Germline loops: CDR1 MNHEY, CDR2 SVGAGI. The CDR3 loop is CASSLEGLGGYTF. CDR3 nucleotides: TGTGCCAGCAGTTTGGAGGGGTTGGGAGGCTACACCTTC.

This clone was recorded once. V is TRBV18 and J is TRBJ2-7, with 9 bases fitting TRBD1. This CDR3 contains 15 residues. Germline assignment: CDR1 KGHSH and CDR2 LQKENI. With V trimmed by 3 bases and J by 4 bases, 7 bases remained unmatched. The DNA of the CDR3 is TGTGCCAGCTCACCCACGAGGACAGGGGCTTACGAGCAGTACGTC. It translates to CASSPTRTGAYEQYV.

This clone was seen repeatedly, ten times or more. The V call is TRBV29-1, the J call TRBJ1-1; TRBD1 matches at 7 bases. V shed 1 base, J shed 6 bases, and the junction held 8 bases outside the gene matches. The CDR3 is 14 amino acids. Germline V gives CDR1 SQVTM, CDR2 ANQGSEA. The CDR3, as DNA: TGCAGCGTTGAAGCCAGACAGGGAGGAGCTGAAGCTTTCTTT. Translated: CSVEARQGGAEAFF.

The J gene is TRBJ1-3, the V gene TRBV9; D may be TRBD1 (6 bases). CDR1 and CDR2 (germline): SGDLS, YYNGEE. The CDR3 runs 14 residues. The germline V and J ends were trimmed by 1 base and 4 bases, with 9 bases remaining between them. In nucleotides, the CDR3 is TGTGCCAGCAGCGTATCAGGGGCAGGAAACACCATATATTTT. Translation: CASSVSGAGNTIYF.

V gene TRBV30 combines with J gene TRBJ2-2; D gene ambiguous. Germline V gene lookup returns CDR1 GTSNPN and CDR2 SVGIG (reference sequence). The CDR3 extends over 14 amino acids. V was pared by 3 bases and J by 0 bases, with 8 bases between. As DNA, the CDR3 is TGTGCCTGGAGCCGACGGGCGAACACCGGGGAGCTGTTTTTT. Translating gives CAWSRRANTGELFF.

This clone was picked up one time. This sequence joins TRBV19 and TRBJ2-3; no definite D call. V shed 5 bases and J shed 3 bases, with 9 bases lying between them. This CDR3 is built from 13 residues. CDR1 and CDR2 (germline): LNHDA, SQIVND (reference sequence). CDR3 sequence (DNA): TGTGCCAGTAGTTTGTTACAGACAGATACGCAGTATTTT. This gives the protein CASSLLQTDTQYF.

This clone appeared a single time. The CDR3, as DNA: TGTGCCAGCAGCGTGGAAGCAGGGGGTTGGAGAACCGGGGAGCTGTTTTTT. It translates to CASSVEAGGWRTGELFF. The chain links TRBV9 to TRBJ2-2; TRBD1 matches at 7 bases. The CDR3 has 17 amino acids. V lost 2 bases and J lost 5; bases outside the gene matches: 12. Germline V gene sequence: CDR1 SGDLS, CDR2 YYNGEE.

The V gene is TRBV14, the J gene TRBJ1-6; D possibly corresponds to TRBD1 (5 bases). V shed 4 bases and J shed 0 bases, with 10 bases lying between them. Germline lookup yields CDR1 SGHDN and CDR2 FVKESK. CDR3 length equals 16 residues. The DNA for the CDR3 is TGTGCCAGCAGCCGGCGACAGTTCTCCTATAATTCACCCCTCCACTTT. The encoded protein is CASSRRQFSYNSPLHF.

The chain uses TRBV20-1 and TRBJ1-2; possible D gene TRBD1, 5 bases. The CDR3 sequence is 14 residues long. Trimming removed 3 bases from V and 5 bases from J, with 16 bases in between. Germline V gene data show CDR1 as DFQATT and CDR2 as SNEGSKA (reference sequence). This CDR3 reads CSASVSGLGYGYTF. The CDR3 bases are TGCAGTGCTAGTGTGTCAGGGTTAGGGTATGGCTACACCTTC.

The chain recombines TRBV3-1 (or the pseudogene TRBV3-2) with TRBJ2-7; D remains ambiguous. The CDR3 is made up of 14 amino acids. The V end was cut by 1 base, the J end by 1 base, with 8 bases between. Looked up from germline, CDR1 is LGHDT and CDR2 is YNNKEL (reference sequence). CDR3 nucleotide sequence: TGTGCCAGCAGCCAAGGATTACGGTCCTACGAGCAGTACGTC. Translated: CASSQGLRSYEQYV.

This clone was recorded once. The V call is TRBV7-6, the J call TRBJ1-2, with TRBD1 identical over 9 bases. This CDR3 region has 14 residues. J was trimmed by 8 bases and V by 4 bases; bases with no gene match: 8. In germline, CDR1 is SGHVS, CDR2 FNYEAQ. CDR3: CASSSTGGASGYTF. In DNA form, the CDR3 reads TGTGCCAGCAGCTCCACAGGGGGCGCGTCAGGCTACACCTTC.

In its sample, this clone was seen once. V gene TRBV18 combines with J gene TRBJ1-1; no clear D gene. CDR3 length: 16 residues. V was cut by 6 bases and J by 0 bases, with 17 bases left in between. CDR1 is KGHSH, CDR2 LQKENI, per germline. This CDR3 reads CASSPGLSRMNTEAFF. CDR3 DNA sequence: TGTGCCAGCTCCCCTGGACTTAGCAGGATGAACACTGAAGCTTTCTTT.

J is TRBJ1-3 and V is TRBV7-2; 8 bases map to TRBD1. J lost 0 bases, V lost 5 bases, and 3 bases had no gene match. In germline, CDR1 is SGHTA, CDR2 FQGNSA. CDR3 size: 15 residues. The CDR3 sequence: CASSKGTGSGNTIYF. The CDR3 bases are TGTGCCAGCAGCAAAGGGACAGGCTCTGGAAACACCATATATTTT.

This chain uses TRBV19 with TRBJ2-7, with TRBD1 identical over 10 bases. CDR1 and CDR2 from the germline V gene are LNHDA and SQIVND (reference sequence). This CDR3 is 12 amino acids long. J gave up 7 bases and V 6 bases, and 3 bases lay outside the gene matches. The CDR3 region is CASSGQGGEQYF. The DNA of the CDR3 is TGTGCCAGTAGCGGACAGGGGGGTGAGCAGTACTTC.

This chain connects TRBV24-1 to TRBJ1-2; 12 nucleotides line up with TRBD1. This CDR3 spans 19 amino acids. The V gene's germline CDR1 is KGHDR and CDR2 SFDVKD. Unmatched junction bases numbered 14, after V lost 4 bases and J lost 3 bases. CDR3 loop: CATSDMAPGTGGDYYGYTF. CDR3 in DNA: TGTGCCACCAGTGACATGGCCCCCGGGACAGGGGGCGATTACTATGGCTACACCTTC.

This rearrangement joins TRBV6-5 to TRBJ2-1, with D tentatively TRBD2 (5 bases). CDR3 length: 14 residues. Germline values: CDR1 MNHEY, CDR2 SVGAGI. V lost 6 bases and J 7 bases, leaving 16 bases between the germline ends. CDR3 bases: TGTGCCAGCAGCCCCTCGCGGGCAAGAAATGAGCAGTTCTTC. Protein sequence: CASSPSRARNEQFF.

This clone was counted only a few times. The J gene is TRBJ1-1, the V gene TRBV24-1; no clear D. V dropped 1 base and J dropped 1 base, with 3 bases sitting between them. Germline V CDR1 and CDR2: KGHDR, SFDVKD. The CDR3 loop spans 13 amino acids. The CDR3 nucleotides read TGTGCCACCAGTGATTTTAAGAACACTGAAGCTTTCTTT. It is translated as CATSDFKNTEAFF.

The V call is TRBV6-5, the J call TRBJ2-5, with 8 bases that match TRBD2. With V trimmed by 2 bases and J by 3 bases, 2 bases remained unmatched. Germline V CDR1 and CDR2: MNHEY, SVGAGI. This CDR3 has 14 residues. CDR3 sequence reads: CASSYGLAEETQYF. CDR3 coding DNA: TGTGCCAGCAGTTACGGACTAGCCGAAGAGACCCAGTACTTC.

The sample holds one count of this clone. The rearrangement uses TRBV4-1 and TRBJ2-7, with 9 bases identical to TRBD1. Trimming took 4 bases from V and 3 from J; bases not matched to a gene: 4. The CDR3 consists of 14 residues. Per germline, CDR1 MGHRA and CDR2 YSYEKL. The CDR3 region is CASSPGQGGYEQYV. For the CDR3, the DNA is TGCGCCAGCAGCCCGGGACAGGGCGGCTACGAGCAGTACGTC.

This chain links TRBV10-1 with TRBJ2-1, with 7 bases lining up with TRBD1. CDR1 WNHNN and CDR2 SYGVQD come from the germline V gene (reference sequence). The CDR3 covers 15 residues. J was trimmed by 2 bases and V by 6 bases; bases with no gene match: 7. The CDR3 loop reads CASSSGTATYNEQFF. The CDR3 DNA follows: TGCGCCAGCAGCTCCGGGACAGCGACCTACAATGAGCAGTTCTTC.

The V gene is TRBV6-5, the J gene TRBJ1-2; 11 bases are a match to TRBD1. J gave up 7 bases and V 6 bases, and 4 bases lay outside the gene matches. The CDR3 loop spans 13 amino acids. CDR1 and CDR2 from the germline V gene are MNHEY and SVGAGI. In DNA form, the CDR3 reads TGTGCCAGCAGAGGACAGGGGGCGCGTGGCTACACCTTC. Translated: CASRGQGARGYTF.

The chain links TRBV7-6 to TRBJ2-1; 7 bases line up with TRBD1. From germline, CDR1 is SGHVS and CDR2 FNYEAQ. There are 14 residues in the CDR3. J was trimmed by 8 bases and V by 5 bases; bases with no gene match: 9. The CDR3 coding sequence is TGTGCCAGCAGCAACAGGGGCGTCTTCGATGAGCAGTTCTTC. It codes for CASSNRGVFDEQFF.

This chain links TRBV2 with TRBJ2-6, with D tentatively TRBD1 (6 bases). V lost 11 bases, J lost 0 bases, and 11 bases lay in between. CDR3 size: 14 residues. The germline CDR1 and CDR2 sequences are SNHLY and FYNNEI. The CDR3 here is CAGQGLSGANVLTF. In DNA form, the CDR3 reads TGTGCCGGCCAGGGGCTCTCTGGGGCCAACGTCCTGACTTTC.

The chain employs TRBV3-1 (or the pseudogene TRBV3-2) and TRBJ1-1, with TRBD1 matching 8 bases. Germline lookup yields CDR1 LGHDT and CDR2 YNNKEL (reference sequence). Trimming cost V 1 base and J 7 bases; bases outside gene matches: 11. CDR3 length equals 16 residues. CDR3 protein: CASSQAPFTGGSEAFF. DNA for the CDR3: TGTGCCAGCAGCCAAGCCCCCTTCACAGGGGGAAGTGAAGCTTTCTTT.

The genes are TRBV11-2 and TRBJ2-5, with 9 positions matching TRBD2. CDR3 length equals 15 residues. The germline CDR1 and CDR2 sequences are SGHAT and FQNNGV. Losses at the gene ends were 1 base for V and 2 bases for J; bases not matched to a gene: 2. CDR3 DNA: TGTGCCAGCAGCTTAGGAGCGGGGGGTCAAGAGACCCAGTACTTC. This gives the protein CASSLGAGGQETQYF.